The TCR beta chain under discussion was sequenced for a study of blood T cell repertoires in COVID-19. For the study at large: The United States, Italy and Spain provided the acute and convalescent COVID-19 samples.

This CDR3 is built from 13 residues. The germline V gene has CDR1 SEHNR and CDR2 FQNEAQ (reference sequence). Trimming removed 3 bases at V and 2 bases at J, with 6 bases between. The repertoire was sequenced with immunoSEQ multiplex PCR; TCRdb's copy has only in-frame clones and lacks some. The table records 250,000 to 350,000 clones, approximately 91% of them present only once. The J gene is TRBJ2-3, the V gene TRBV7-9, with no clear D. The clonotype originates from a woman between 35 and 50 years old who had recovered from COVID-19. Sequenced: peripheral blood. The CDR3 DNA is TGTGCCAGCAGCTTCAGCGACACAGATACGCAGTATTTT. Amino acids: CASSFSDTDTQYF.